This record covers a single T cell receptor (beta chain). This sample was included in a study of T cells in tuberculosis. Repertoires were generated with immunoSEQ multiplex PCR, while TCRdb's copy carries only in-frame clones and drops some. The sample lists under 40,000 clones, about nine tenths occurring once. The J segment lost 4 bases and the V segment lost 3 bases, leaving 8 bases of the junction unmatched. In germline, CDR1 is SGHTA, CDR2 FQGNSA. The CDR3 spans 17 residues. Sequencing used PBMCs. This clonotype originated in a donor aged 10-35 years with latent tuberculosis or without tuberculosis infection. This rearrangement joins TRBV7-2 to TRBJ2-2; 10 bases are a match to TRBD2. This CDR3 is CASSFSGTSATTGELFF. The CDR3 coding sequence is TGTGCCAGCAGCTTTTCCGGGACTAGCGCCACCACCGGGGAGCTGTTTTTT. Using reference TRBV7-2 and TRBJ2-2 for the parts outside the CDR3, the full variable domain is GAGVSQSPSNKVTEKGKDVELRCDPISGHTALYWYRQSLGQGLEFLIYFQGNSAPDKSGLPSDRFSAERTGGSVSTLTIQRTQQEDSAVYLCASSFSGTSATTGELFFGEGSRLTVL.